The 27 T cell receptor beta chains given below trace back to one sample, sequenced in a study of PD-L1 blockade in urothelial cancer (dated by TCRdb to about 2017). The protocol used for the library was the immunoSEQ multiplex PCR assay. The table was pulled from immuneACCESS by TCRdb, which kept in-frame rearrangements only. Such tables lose some clones; where checked, under half of the loss comes from unresolved V genes, and the rest has no known cause. The sample yields about 76,000 clones; approximately 80% were counted once. 4% to 6% of the sample is taken by the ten largest. The source was PBMCs, collected around atezolizumab (anti-PD-L1) treatment. These receptors originate from a man in his 70s with urothelial cancer.

This clone was observed a single time. V gene TRBV5-6 combines with J gene TRBJ2-3; weak D call: TRBD2 (6 bases). The CDR3 loop spans 14 amino acids. Trimming stripped 2 bases from V and 2 bases from J, with 9 bases between. Germline CDR1 SGHDT, CDR2 YYEEEE. The CDR3 region has the DNA TGTGCCAGCAGCTTCGGGACTCCCACAGATACGCAGTATTTT. Protein: CASSFGTPTDTQYF.

The J gene is TRBJ2-1, the V gene TRBV23-1, with 7 bases aligning to TRBD2. TRBV23-1 is an ORF, and what it does is uncertain. This CDR3 comprises 19 residues. Trimming at V came to 3 bases and at J to 0 bases, leaving 14 bases not matched to a gene. The CDR3 DNA follows: TGCGCCAGCAGTCACAAACGGGAGGCAAAGACCTACTCCTACAATGAGCAGTTCTTC. Its translation: CASSHKREAKTYSYNEQFF.

The chain recombines TRBV11-2 with TRBJ2-7; D remains ambiguous. Trimming removed 2 bases at V and 4 bases at J, with 9 bases between. The CDR3 consists of 13 residues. Germline CDR1 and CDR2: SGHAT and FQNNGV. CDR3 sequence reads: CASSLLSRYEQYF. DNA of the CDR3: TGTGCCAGCAGCTTACTCTCTAGGTACGAGCAGTACTTC.

This clone turned up a few times. The chain joins TRBV19 to TRBJ1-2; 8 bases agree with TRBD1. This CDR3 comprises 16 residues. The V gene end was trimmed by 3 bases and the J gene end by 2 bases; junction bases not matched to a gene: 8. CDR1 and CDR2 from the germline V gene are LNHDA and SQIVND (reference sequence). The CDR3, as DNA: TGTGCCAGTAGTATGGGCAGGGGGCGAGCGAACTATGGCTACACCTTC. Amino acid sequence: CASSMGRGRANYGYTF.

This chain connects TRBV6-6 to TRBJ1-4, with D tentatively TRBD1 (5 bases). This CDR3 contains 13 residues. The V end was cut by 7 bases, the J end by 4 bases, with 10 bases between. Germline V gene lookup returns CDR1 MNHNY and CDR2 SVGAGI (reference sequence). CDR3 bases: TGTGCCAGCACAGACAGTTTTAATGAAAAACTGTTTTTT. It translates to CASTDSFNEKLFF.

This rearrangement joins TRBV28 to TRBJ2-4; D not resolved. From germline, CDR1 is MDHEN and CDR2 SYDVKM. V lost 4 bases and J 9 bases, leaving 7 bases between the germline ends. The CDR3 is 11 amino acids. This CDR3 is CASSSRGIQYF. For the CDR3, the DNA is TGTGCCAGCAGTTCCCGAGGCATTCAGTACTTC.

V usage is TRBV15 and J usage is TRBJ1-5, with D possibly TRBD1 on 5 matching bases. Per the germline V gene, CDR1 is LNHNV and CDR2 is YYDKDF (reference sequence). Deletions cut 3 bases from V and 6 bases from J, with 6 bases between. The CDR3 loop spans 12 amino acids. CDR3 DNA sequence: TGTGCCACCAGCAGCAGGGTTCAGCCCCAGCATTTT. Its protein product is CATSSRVQPQHF.

This chain links TRBV5-6 with TRBJ2-1; the match to TRBD2 covers 7 bases. The CDR3 covers 13 residues. The trim removed 6 bases at V and 7 bases at J, leaving 7 bases unmatched. From germline, CDR1 is SGHDT and CDR2 YYEEEE. CDR3 coding DNA: TGTGCCAGCAAGGGAGGGCCTAGTAATGAGCAGTTCTTC. Translated: CASKGGPSNEQFF.

The V call is TRBV4-1, the J call TRBJ2-3; no firm D call. V was shortened by 1 base and J by 2 bases, with 13 bases between the two germline ends. The CDR3 spans 16 residues. Per the germline V gene, CDR1 is MGHRA and CDR2 is YSYEKL. CDR3 in DNA: TGCGCCAGCAGCCAAGTTAGGAGCGTCGTCACAGATACGCAGTATTTT. Translated, it gives CASSQVRSVVTDTQYF.

The chain links TRBV28 to TRBJ1-3; possibly TRBD1 for D (6 bases). Germline lookup yields CDR1 MDHEN and CDR2 SYDVKM. V was pared by 5 bases and J by 5 bases, with 19 bases between. This CDR3 has 16 amino acids. In nucleotides, the CDR3 is TGTGCCAGCAGTCCGGATAACAGGGAGATAAGAAACACCATATATTTT. Translating gives CASSPDNREIRNTIYF.

This clone was seen just once. The chain is built from TRBV2 and TRBJ2-1; weak D call: TRBD2 (6 bases). The CDR3 sequence is 12 residues long. CDR1 and CDR2 (germline): SNHLY, FYNNEI. The germline V and J ends were trimmed by 6 bases and 9 bases, with 12 bases remaining between them. Here the CDR3 reads CASRYRGGEQFF. The CDR3 DNA sequence: TGTGCCAGCAGGTATCGGGGAGGTGAGCAGTTCTTC.

V usage is TRBV5-1 and J usage is TRBJ2-2; a possible D gene is TRBD1 (5 bases). CDR1 is SGHRS and CDR2 is YFSETQ in the germline V gene. The CDR3 contains 15 residues. Trimming shortened V by 7 bases and J by 4 bases, and 17 bases separated the two germline ends. Written as DNA, the CDR3 is TGCGCCAGCGGGCCGAGAAGGGGCGGCACCGGGGAGCTGTTTTTT. The encoded protein is CASGPRRGGTGELFF.

The chain has TRBV6-5 and TRBJ1-5; no clear D. The length of the CDR3 is 13 residues. Germline V gene sequence: CDR1 MNHEY, CDR2 SVGAGI. V was pared by 8 bases and J by 3 bases, with 11 bases between. CDR3 protein: CASSAAFNQPQHF. CDR3 in DNA: TGTGCCAGCTCGGCGGCCTTCAATCAGCCCCAGCATTTT.

V usage is TRBV10-3 and J usage is TRBJ2-6; 10 bases map to TRBD1. V lost 10 bases and J lost 2; bases outside the gene matches: 11. The CDR3 extends over 17 amino acids. Germline V gene data show CDR1 as ENHRY and CDR2 as SYGVKD. CDR3 nucleotides: TGTGCCAACACCCGACAGGGGGCTTTAACTGGGGCCAACGTCCTGACTTTC. Its protein is CANTRQGALTGANVLTF.

Turning to this clone: This sample also contains other DNA sequences that code for the same CDR3. The chain uses TRBV7-2 and TRBJ1-1; D unclear. The germline V and J ends were trimmed by 3 bases and 2 bases, with 10 bases remaining between them. This CDR3 contains 14 residues. Germline V gene sequence: CDR1 SGHTA, CDR2 FQGNSA. The chain's CDR3 is CASSLGAANTEAFF. CDR3 DNA: TGTGCCAGCAGCTTGGGAGCAGCTAACACTGAAGCTTTCTTT.

This clone showed up just once. The chain employs TRBV30 and TRBJ2-7, with TRBD1 identical over 10 bases. With V trimmed by 4 bases and J by 0 bases, 3 bases remained unmatched. This CDR3 spans 14 amino acids. The germline V gene has CDR1 GTSNPN and CDR2 SVGIG (reference sequence). CDR3 nucleotide sequence: TGTGCCTGGACAGACAGGGGGCTCTCCTACGAGCAGTACTTC. Its protein is CAWTDRGLSYEQYF.

The chain couples TRBV21-1 to TRBJ2-7; TRBD2 was called by the table and not checked on the DNA. TRBV21-1 is recorded as a pseudogene. The CDR3 totals 13 residues. The CDR3 loop reads CASSKPSVHEQYF. The CDR3 coding sequence is TGTGCCAGCAGCAAACCCAGCGTCCACGAGCAGTACTTC.

This chain links TRBV5-1 with TRBJ2-3; weak D call: TRBD2 (5 bases). V was shortened by 4 bases and J by 2 bases, with 20 bases between the two germline ends. This CDR3 contains 17 residues. Per the germline V gene, CDR1 is SGHRS and CDR2 is YFSETQ. The CDR3 nucleotides are TGCGCCAGCAGCCGGGGTCCTGGGAACCCCGTCACAGATACGCAGTATTTT. As protein: CASSRGPGNPVTDTQYF.

CDR3 amino acids: CASSSYRGEQFF. The DNA of the CDR3 is TGTGCCAGCAGCTCCTATCGGGGTGAGCAGTTCTTC. The chain carries TRBV7-2 and TRBJ2-1, with D tentatively TRBD2 (5 bases). V lost 4 bases, J lost 9 bases, and 10 bases lay in between. Germline values: CDR1 SGHTA, CDR2 FQGNSA. The CDR3 sequence is 12 residues long.

This clone appeared a few times. CDR3: CASSLVQGRNEQFF. The CDR3, as DNA: TGCGCCAGCAGCTTGGTACAGGGACGCAATGAGCAGTTCTTC. V gene TRBV5-1 combines with J gene TRBJ2-1, with D perhaps matching TRBD1 (6 bases). The V and J ends lost 0 bases and 6 bases respectively, with 10 bases between them. The length of the CDR3 is 14 residues. Germline V CDR1 and CDR2: SGHRS, YFSETQ.

The chain employs TRBV2 and TRBJ2-7, with 10 positions matching TRBD1. Germline V CDR1 and CDR2: SNHLY, FYNNEI. V gave up 2 bases and J gave up 2 bases; unmatched junction bases: 3. The CDR3 runs to 15 residues. The CDR3 sequence is CASSEPDRGPYEQYF. The CDR3 DNA is TGTGCCAGCAGTGAACCCGACAGGGGGCCCTACGAGCAGTACTTC.

The chain joins TRBV5-1 to TRBJ2-7, with 9 positions matching TRBD1. Per germline, CDR1 SGHRS and CDR2 YFSETQ. V dropped 4 bases and J dropped 5; count of bases not matched to a gene: 10. The CDR3 has 15 amino acids. The CDR3 loop reads CASSVGGTGLNEQYF. Here the CDR3 DNA reads TGCGCCAGCAGCGTGGGCGGGACAGGGTTGAACGAGCAGTACTTC.

This clone was recorded only once. This chain uses TRBV5-1 with TRBJ2-7; 10 bases align to TRBD1. V lost 4 bases, J lost 7 bases, and 8 bases stayed unmatched. This CDR3 has 14 amino acids. Germline V gives CDR1 SGHRS, CDR2 YFSETQ. Written as DNA, the CDR3 is TGCGCCAGCAGCCCCGGGACAGGGGCTTGGGAGCAGTACTTC. This encodes CASSPGTGAWEQYF.

Only a few counts were recorded for this clone. The chain carries TRBV7-7 and TRBJ2-7, with 11 nucleotides matching TRBD1. V was clipped by 5 bases and J by 2 bases; unmatched bases: 2. The CDR3 extends over 14 amino acids. The germline CDR1 and CDR2 sequences are SSHAT and FNYEAQ (reference sequence). CDR3 in amino acids: CASSQGQGAYEQYF. The CDR3 DNA follows: TGTGCCAGCAGCCAGGGACAGGGGGCCTACGAGCAGTACTTC.

This chain uses TRBV6-4 with TRBJ2-3, with TRBD2 matching over 8 bases. This CDR3 has 15 amino acids. Trimming at V came to 5 bases and at J to 4 bases, leaving 8 bases not matched to a gene. Germline V CDR1 and CDR2: MRHNA, SNTAGT. DNA of the CDR3: TGTGCCAGCAGTACTCTGGCGGGAGGTGCAGATACGCAGTATTTT. Its translation is CASSTLAGGADTQYF.

A remark on this clone: Different DNA sequences within this sample yield the same CDR3. In nucleotides, the CDR3 is TGTGCCAGCAGTGAATCGGGGTTCCAAGAGACCCAGTACTTC. This codes for CASSESGFQETQYF. J is TRBJ2-5 and V is TRBV2; D might be TRBD2 (5 bases). From germline, CDR1 is SNHLY and CDR2 FYNNEI. This CDR3 spans 14 amino acids. Trimming took off 2 bases at V and 1 base at J, with 8 bases between the two ends.

The chain has TRBV29-1 and TRBJ1-1; D is possibly TRBD1 (5 bases). Germline V gene lookup returns CDR1 SQVTM and CDR2 ANQGSEA. V gave up 6 bases and J gave up 10 bases, with 21 bases separating them. CDR3 length equals 13 residues. CDR3 nucleotides: TGCAGCGTCGCTACTCAAGGGGTTTTAGGAGCTTTCTTT. Its protein is CSVATQGVLGAFF.